The sequence of this T cell receptor (beta chain) was determined in a study of T cell responses to AZD1222 COVID-19 vaccine. General study results and limits: Spike-specific TCRs gained breadth and depth after people received two AZD1222 doses.

Produced via immunoSEQ multiplex PCR; TCRdb's table is partial and in-frame only. This sample has over 110,000 clones, with around nine tenths found just once. The V end lost 3 bases, the J end lost 2 bases, and 10 bases lay between the germline ends. The germline V gene encodes CDR1 SQVTM and CDR2 ANQGSEA. The CDR3 has 13 residues. Turning to this clone: The target antigen is unknown.

The sample was peripheral blood, taken on day 0 of AZD1222 vaccination. This sequence originates from an adult in good health. This rearrangement joins TRBV29-1 to TRBJ1-2; maybe TRBD1 (5 bases). CDR3: CSVDGAVNYGYTF. In DNA form, the CDR3 reads TGCAGCGTTGACGGGGCAGTAAACTATGGCTACACCTTC.